A single sample is the source of the 27 T cell receptor beta chains below, sequenced in a study of shared clonotypes between healthy human individuals (TCRdb year 2020). The library was obtained by the immunoSEQ multiplex PCR assay. TCRdb took over this immuneACCESS table, retaining in-frame rearrangements with V and J assigned. Such tables are incomplete; in checked studies, under half of the missing clones stem from an unresolved V gene, and the remainder is unexplained. This sample is represented by 650,000 to 750,000 clones; 55% to 75% of them were singletons. Approximately 1.8% of the sample rests with the top ten. Sequencing input: memory CD4+ T cells sorted from blood. What this sample's cell subset or site label stands for: CD45RA-negative fraction. Receptor source: a woman aged 25 to 39 in good health.

This chain links TRBV5-4 with TRBJ2-7, with TRBD1 identical over 10 bases. This CDR3 is 15 amino acids long. J lost 2 bases, V lost 4 bases, and 6 bases had no gene match. Germline lookup yields CDR1 SGHNT and CDR2 YYREEE (reference sequence). The CDR3 nucleotides read TGTGCCAGCAGCCCCCGGACAGGGGGGGCCTACGAGCAGTACTTC. Protein sequence: CASSPRTGGAYEQYF.

This clone has only one observation. The chain joins TRBV27 to TRBJ2-1, with TRBD2 matching 16 bases. Germline V gene data show CDR1 as MNHEY and CDR2 as SMNVEV (reference sequence). The V and J ends lost 3 bases and 6 bases, in that order; junction bases with no gene match: 2. The CDR3 consists of 16 residues. The CDR3 reads CASSFGTSGRGNEQFF. CDR3 sequence (DNA): TGTGCCAGCAGTTTCGGGACTAGCGGGAGGGGCAATGAGCAGTTCTTC.

This clone was recorded only once. The chain links TRBV4-2 to TRBJ2-2, with TRBD2 matching over 11 bases. In germline, CDR1 is LGHNA, CDR2 YNFKEQ. The trim removed 1 base at V and 3 bases at J, leaving 4 bases unmatched. CDR3 length: 17 residues. Here the CDR3 reads CASSQGLAGRDTGELFF. CDR3 nucleotides: TGTGCCAGCAGCCAAGGACTAGCGGGAAGGGACACCGGGGAGCTGTTTTTT.

This chain links TRBV9 with TRBJ2-7; D is unresolved. This CDR3 is built from 13 residues. The V end was cut by 0 bases, the J end by 5 bases, with 9 bases between. Looked up from germline, CDR1 is SGDLS and CDR2 is YYNGEE. The CDR3 sequence is CASSVANTHEQYF. The CDR3 DNA follows: TGTGCCAGCAGCGTAGCTAATACCCACGAGCAGTACTTC.

By sample fraction, this clone is medium-sized. The chain uses TRBV4-1 and TRBJ1-2; D gene unclear. The ends were cut back, 0 bases at V and 6 bases at J, with 14 bases in the middle. From germline, CDR1 is MGHRA and CDR2 YSYEKL. The CDR3 runs 15 residues. This chain's CDR3 is CASSQDRALSNGYTF. The DNA of the CDR3 is TGCGCCAGCAGCCAAGATCGGGCCCTCTCCAATGGCTACACCTTC.

The rearrangement joins TRBV7-9 to TRBJ2-3; D might be TRBD2 (6 bases). The CDR3 has 16 residues. Looked up from germline, CDR1 is SEHNR and CDR2 is FQNEAQ (reference sequence). V was pared by 2 bases and J by 0 bases, with 12 bases between. The CDR3: CASSLSRGRSTDTQYF. The CDR3 DNA reads as TGTGCCAGCAGCTTATCGCGGGGAAGGAGCACAGATACGCAGTATTTT.

The rearrangement uses TRBV27 and TRBJ1-5; perhaps TRBD1 as D (5 bases). The CDR3 runs to 15 residues. V lost 6 bases, J lost 3 bases, and 15 bases lay in between. CDR1 and CDR2 from the germline V gene are MNHEY and SMNVEV (reference sequence). In nucleotides, the CDR3 is TGTGCCAGCAGACGGGGGTCCGGAGCCAATCAGCCCCAGCATTTT. It specifies CASRRGSGANQPQHF.

As regards this clone: The junction and the germline gene differ at one end; a read error may be behind it. The V call is TRBV20-1, the J call TRBJ2-5; 7 nucleotides line up with TRBD2. The CDR3 runs 10 residues. Germline CDR1 is DFQATT and CDR2 is SNEGSKA (reference sequence). The CDR3 loop reads CAGEDETQYF. The CDR3 DNA is TGTGCGGGAGAGGATGAGACCCAGTACTTC.

This rearrangement joins TRBV5-1 to TRBJ2-6; D may be TRBD2 (6 bases). Trimming left V 4 bases short and J 0 bases short, with 8 bases between. From germline, CDR1 is SGHRS and CDR2 YFSETQ. The CDR3 is 15 residues long. The CDR3 loop reads CASSHGSSGANVLTF. CDR3 nucleotides: TGCGCCAGCAGCCACGGGAGCTCTGGGGCCAACGTCCTGACTTTC.

The rearrangement joins TRBV28 to TRBJ1-2; 7 bases agree with TRBD1. V was clipped by 7 bases and J by 7 bases; unmatched bases: 9. CDR3 length: 13 amino acids. Germline V gene data show CDR1 as MDHEN and CDR2 as SYDVKM. Here the CDR3 reads CASTFDREGGYTF. The CDR3 DNA sequence: TGTGCCAGCACCTTCGACAGGGAGGGTGGCTACACCTTC.

The chain couples TRBV10-2 to TRBJ2-7, with TRBD2 matching 9 bases. The CDR3 is 15 amino acids. V lost 6 bases to trimming and J lost 7 bases; unmatched junction nucleotides: 13. Germline V gene lookup returns CDR1 WSHSY and CDR2 SAAADI. The CDR3 protein is CASSPLGGSGREQYF. The CDR3 nucleotides are TGCGCCAGCAGCCCACTTGGAGGTAGCGGGAGAGAGCAGTACTTC.

The J gene is TRBJ1-1, the V gene TRBV29-1; D is ambiguous. Trimming removed 4 bases from V and 14 bases from J, with 11 bases in between. Germline CDR1 SQVTM, CDR2 ANQGSEA. The CDR3 consists of 9 residues. The CDR3 sequence is CSVVPGIFF. The CDR3 nucleotides are TGCAGCGTTGTTCCCGGTATATTCTTT.

As DNA, the CDR3 is TGCGCCAGCAGTCATCAGGGGGCTAAGGCCTACAATGAGCAGTTCTTC. Translated: CASSHQGAKAYNEQFF. V is TRBV5-1 and J is TRBJ2-1; 8 bases map to TRBD1. The V gene end was trimmed by 5 bases and the J gene end by 2 bases; junction bases not matched to a gene: 9. This CDR3 region has 16 residues. Germline V gene sequence: CDR1 SGHRS, CDR2 YFSETQ. Full variable domain (missing parts from reference TRBV5-1 and TRBJ2-1): KAGVTQTPRYLIKTRGQQVTLSCSPISGHRSVSWYQQTPGQGLQFLFEYFSETQRNKGNFPGRFSGRQFSNSRSEMNVSTLELGDSALYLCASSHQGAKAYNEQFFGPGTRLTVL.

This rearrangement joins TRBV6-6 to TRBJ2-1; 9 positions agree with TRBD2. Germline assignment: CDR1 MNHNY and CDR2 SVGAGI (reference sequence). The trim removed 3 bases at V and 8 bases at J, leaving 8 bases unmatched. This CDR3 is built from 15 residues. This chain's CDR3 is CASSYSAGGPYEQFF. In DNA, the CDR3 is TGTGCCAGCAGTTATTCTGCGGGAGGGCCCTATGAGCAGTTCTTC.

The J gene is TRBJ2-1, the V gene TRBV19; 8 bases match TRBD2. Per the germline V gene, CDR1 is LNHDA and CDR2 is SQIVND (reference sequence). This CDR3 contains 15 residues. Unmatched junction bases numbered 9, after V lost 8 bases and J lost 3 bases. CDR3 protein: CASSGLAQFYNEQFF. In DNA, the CDR3 is TGTGCCAGTTCAGGACTAGCACAATTCTACAATGAGCAGTTCTTC.

This clone was detected once. The chain couples TRBV2 to TRBJ1-2; D gene ambiguous. Germline CDR1 SNHLY, CDR2 FYNNEI. The CDR3 covers 13 residues. Trimming shortened V by 4 bases and J by 3 bases, and 9 bases separated the two germline ends. In nucleotides, the CDR3 is TGTGCCAGCAGTGGTTCCGGGGACTATGGCTACACCTTC. Its translation: CASSGSGDYGYTF.

This clone was recorded once. This chain links TRBV4-1 with TRBJ2-7, with D uncertain. V dropped 1 base and J dropped 7 bases, with 14 bases sitting between them. CDR3 length: 14 residues. Germline V gene sequence: CDR1 MGHRA, CDR2 YSYEKL. The CDR3 region is CASSQVVLAGEQYF. DNA of the CDR3: TGCGCCAGCAGCCAAGTAGTCTTAGCTGGGGAGCAGTACTTC.

The chain is built from TRBV28 and TRBJ1-1; D gene ambiguous. The CDR3 has 15 residues. V lost 5 bases to trimming and J lost 6 bases, with 19 bases between them. Germline V gives CDR1 MDHEN, CDR2 SYDVKM. This CDR3 is CASSRAGSGVAEAFF. CDR3 nucleotides: TGTGCCAGCAGTAGAGCGGGGTCGGGAGTCGCTGAAGCTTTCTTT. Full variable domain (remainder filled in from reference TRBV28 and TRBJ1-1): DVKVTQSSRYLVKRTGEKVFLECVQDMDHENMFWYRQDPGLGLRLIYFSYDVKMKEKGDIPEGYSVSREKKERFSLILESASTNQTSMYLCASSRAGSGVAEAFFGQGTRLTVV.

The chain joins TRBV19 to TRBJ1-1; D is uncertain. The CDR3 has 14 amino acids. CDR1 and CDR2 (germline): LNHDA, SQIVND (reference sequence). Trimming shortened V by 6 bases and J by 4 bases, and 15 bases separated the two germline ends. In nucleotides, the CDR3 is TGTGCCAGTAGCCCCAGGACCTTGGGCACTGAAGCTTTCTTT. Its translation is CASSPRTLGTEAFF.

This clone was seen only once. The chain recombines TRBV11-3 with TRBJ2-1; possibly TRBD2 for D (5 bases). V lost 0 bases to trimming and J lost 6 bases, with 15 bases between them. This CDR3 contains 16 residues. Germline V gene data show CDR1 as SGHNT and CDR2 as YENEEA. CDR3: CASSLEFQVEGNEQFF. As DNA, the CDR3 is TGTGCCAGCAGCTTAGAGTTCCAGGTCGAGGGCAATGAGCAGTTCTTC.

J is TRBJ1-1 and V is TRBV4-1; no clear D gene. The CDR3 consists of 13 residues. The V and J ends lost 3 bases and 5 bases respectively, with 10 bases between them. The germline CDR1 and CDR2 sequences are MGHRA and YSYEKL. This CDR3 is CASSQLRDTEAFF. The CDR3 DNA reads TGCGCCAGCAGCCAGTTACGCGATACTGAAGCTTTCTTT.

The chain is built from TRBV19 and TRBJ2-2; D is perhaps TRBD1 (5 bases). Germline CDR1 is LNHDA and CDR2 is SQIVND (reference sequence). V gave up 5 bases and J gave up 0 bases, with 10 bases separating them. This CDR3 contains 15 residues. For the CDR3, the DNA is TGTGCCAGTAGTTATACAGGCGCGAACACCGGGGAGCTGTTTTTT. This translates into CASSYTGANTGELFF.

This clone has at least ten counts. CDR3 sequence reads: CASSSKLSVYEQYF. In DNA, the CDR3 is TGTGCCAGCAGCTCAAAGCTAAGCGTCTACGAGCAGTACTTC. The V and J genes are TRBV7-9 and TRBJ2-7; D unresolved. The germline gives CDR1 SEHNR, CDR2 FQNEAQ (reference sequence). The CDR3 covers 14 residues. V was pared by 4 bases and J by 3 bases, with 13 bases between.

The rearrangement uses TRBV7-9 and TRBJ2-5; possibly TRBD2 for D (6 bases). Deletions cut 1 base from V and 2 bases from J, with 11 bases between. There are 15 residues in the CDR3. Germline CDR1 SEHNR, CDR2 FQNEAQ (reference sequence). Here the CDR3 reads CASSLVVTRQETQYF. CDR3 in DNA: TGTGCCAGCAGCTTAGTGGTGACTAGACAAGAGACCCAGTACTTC.

The J gene is TRBJ2-7, the V gene TRBV6-1, with D perhaps matching TRBD2 (6 bases). Germline CDR1 reads MNHNS; CDR2 reads SASEGT. Trimming took off 2 bases at V and 3 bases at J, with 11 bases between the two ends. CDR3 length: 14 amino acids. The CDR3 spells CASSELGGVYEQYF. Here the CDR3 DNA reads TGTGCCAGCAGTGAACTCGGGGGAGTCTACGAGCAGTACTTC.

In its sample, this clone was seen once. Other DNA sequences in the sample encode the same CDR3. The CDR3 bases are TGTGCCAGCTCCCCGGACTCTATGAACACTGAAGCTTTCTTT. It yields the protein CASSPDSMNTEAFF. The V gene is TRBV18, the J gene TRBJ1-1; no reliable D call. The CDR3 loop spans 14 amino acids. V lost 6 bases and J lost 0, with 11 bases in between. The germline V gene encodes CDR1 KGHSH and CDR2 LQKENI. The full variable domain, its missing parts supplied by reference TRBV18 and TRBJ1-1, is NAGVMQNPRHLVRRRGQEARLRCSPMKGHSHVYWYRQLPEEGLKFMVYLQKENIIDESGMPKERFSAEFPKEGPSILRIQQVVRGDSAAYFCASSPDSMNTEAFFGQGTRLTVV.

This chain's CDR3 is CASIEIAKNIQYF. The CDR3 nucleotides are TGTGCCAGCATCGAGATAGCCAAAAACATTCAGTACTTC. This rearrangement joins TRBV6-1 to TRBJ2-4; D remains unclear. V gave up 7 bases and J gave up 0 bases, with 7 bases separating them. Germline CDR1 reads MNHNS; CDR2 reads SASEGT. The CDR3 contains 13 residues.